The text below deals with one T cell receptor (beta chain). From germline, CDR1 is SGHTA and CDR2 FQGNSA. This CDR3 spans 14 amino acids. The V segment lost 6 bases and the J segment 0 bases; nucleotides outside the gene matches: 4. Original processing notes: Reference gene primer amplification gave estimated nucleated cell counts. Some clones are missing from TCRdb's copy, which holds only in-frame ones; the method was immunoSEQ multiplex PCR. From that table come the V and J calls and clone size; the DNA was used to work out D and trimming. Altogether 35,000 to 40,000 clones are present, about nine tenths being singletons, with the ten largest covering around 10%. This sample is drawn from a study of blood T cell repertoires in COVID-19. At the level of the study: Acute-phase and convalescent COVID-19 samples originated in the United States, Italy and Spain. Nucleic acid was either cDNA or gDNA, and it came from T cells, B-cell-depleted T cells, or PBMCs.

The genes are TRBV7-2 and TRBJ1-1, with TRBD1 matching 7 bases. The TCR comes from an older man with acute or convalescent COVID-19. What was sequenced was peripheral blood. CDR3 in DNA: TGTGCCAGCAGGTGGGGACAGATGAACACTGAAGCTTTCTTT. It translates to CASRWGQMNTEAFF.